These T cell receptor beta chains were read from a single sample in a study of CD8 T cells in Susac syndrome. TCRdb called the immunoSEQ multiplex PCR reads again in MiXCR, with one record for every CDR3 protein. The sample has about 94,000 distinct CDR3 sequences; roughly 94% are singletons. The specimen sequenced was CD4+ T cells from PBMCs. Source of these receptors: a human donor with Susac syndrome. CDR3s include the opening cysteine and the closing phenylalanine or tryptophan. A D gene is named only where the DNA matches it firmly.

J gene,D gene,V gene,CDR3 protein,CDR3 DNA
TRBJ1-1,.,TRBV5-4,CASSLTGYNTEAFF,TGTGCCAGCAGCTTAACGGGTTACAACACTGAAGCTTTCTTT
TRBJ2-5,.,TRBV5-4,CASSSRQGREETQYF,TGTGCCAGCAGCTCCCGACAGGGGAGGGAGGAGACCCAGTACTTC
TRBJ1-6,.,TRBV30,CAWSVILVPGRDSPLHF,TGTGCCTGGAGTGTAATCTTAGTCCCGGGACGGGATTCACCCCTCCACTTT
TRBJ1-2,.,TRBV30,CAWKYQEANYGYTF,TGTGCCTGGAAGTACCAGGAAGCTAACTATGGCTACACCTTC
TRBJ1-2,TRBD1,TRBV6-5,CASRETRDRGYGYTF,TGTGCCAGCAGGGAAACCCGGGACAGGGGCTATGGCTACACCTTC
TRBJ1-2,.,TRBV7-2,CASSARDGNYGYTF,TGTGCCAGCAGCGCTAGGGACGGGAACTATGGCTACACCTTC
TRBJ1-2,.,TRBV21-1,CASSKRQLVVRTF,TGTGCCAGCAGCAAAAGACAGCTTGTAGTCCGCACCTTC
TRBJ1-1,TRBD1,TRBV12-3/TRBV12-4,CASSLRGPPNTEAFF,TGTGCCAGCAGTTTGAGGGGGCCGCCGAACACTGAAGCTTTCTTT
TRBJ1-1,.,TRBV5-1,CASSLRRGNTEAFF,TGCGCCAGCAGCTTGCGCAGGGGCAACACTGAAGCTTTCTTT
TRBJ2-2,.,TRBV4-3,CASSQDGIGDGELFF,TGCGCCAGCAGCCAAGACGGTATAGGGGACGGGGAGCTGTTTTTT
TRBJ2-5,TRBD1,TRBV18,CASSPLDRAETQYF,TGTGCCAGCTCACCACTTGACAGGGCAGAGACCCAGTACTTC
TRBJ2-5,.,TRBV9,CASSVGWGNQETQYF,TGTGCCAGCAGCGTCGGGTGGGGCAACCAAGAGACCCAGTACTTC
TRBJ1-2,TRBD1,TRBV5-6,CASSQTRGQQLRGYTF,TGTGCCAGCAGCCAGACCCGGGGACAGCAATTGCGGGGCTACACCTTC
TRBJ1-1,TRBD1,TRBV19,CASSPRDRGRYTEAFF,TGTGCCAGTAGTCCTAGAGACAGGGGTCGGTACACTGAAGCTTTCTTT
TRBJ2-7,.,TRBV6-5,CASFTLARSYEQYF,TGTGCCAGCTTCACCCTCGCCAGGTCCTACGAGCAGTACTTC
TRBJ2-2,.,TRBV4-2,CASSQEGTTGELFF,TGTGCCAGCAGCCAAGAGGGGACCACCGGGGAGCTGTTTTTT
TRBJ2-3,.,TRBV6-5,CASSYPVSQTFADTQYF,TGTGCCAGCAGTTACCCCGTGTCACAGACCTTCGCAGATACGCAGTATTTT
TRBJ2-5,.,TRBV20-1,CSARDFRGLQETQYF,TGCAGTGCTAGAGATTTCCGCGGTCTACAAGAGACCCAGTACTTC
TRBJ1-1,.,TRBV12-3/TRBV12-4,CASTWTVNTEAFF,TGTGCCAGCACCTGGACAGTGAACACTGAAGCTTTCTTT
TRBJ2-2,.,TRBV24-1,CATTGFTGELFF,TGTGCCACGACGGGATTTACCGGGGAGCTGTTTTTT
TRBJ1-3,.,TRBV5-1,CASSPVGGISGNTIYF,TGCGCCAGCAGCCCCGTGGGCGGAATCTCTGGAAACACCATATATTTT
TRBJ2-2,.,TRBV6-4,CASSEDSEIGELFF,TGTGCCAGCAGTGAGGATAGCGAGATCGGGGAGCTGTTTTTT
TRBJ2-7,.,TRBV6-6,CASSPSQEQYF,TGTGCCAGCAGTCCCTCACAGGAGCAGTACTTC
TRBJ2-1,.,TRBV12-3/TRBV12-4,CASRDLNEQFF,TGTGCCAGCAGGGACCTAAATGAGCAGTTCTTC
TRBJ1-2,.,TRBV29-1,CSVEDSTGYGYTF,TGCAGCGTAGAGGACTCGACCGGCTATGGCTACACCTTC
TRBJ2-1,TRBD1,TRBV15,CATSRDRDRGGNEQFF,TGTGCCACCAGCAGAGATCGGGACAGGGGTGGCAATGAGCAGTTCTTC
TRBJ2-5,.,TRBV7-2,CASSLVRTTLKETQYF,TGTGCCAGCAGCTTAGTCAGGACTACTCTCAAAGAGACCCAGTACTTC